These 16 T cell receptor beta chains came from one sample sequenced in a study of CD8+ T cells in alopecia areata (dated by TCRdb to between 2017 and 2018). Libraries were constructed by the immunoSEQ multiplex PCR assay. To provide template for TCR sequencing, every sample had RNA extracted and reverse transcribed into cDNA. As stored in TCRdb, this immuneACCESS dataset retains in-frame rearrangements with V and J assigned. A fraction of the clones does not appear; measured against another copy, unresolved V genes explain less than half of the discrepancy, and the remainder lacks a known reason. This sample lists 110,000 or so clones; less than 70% were detected once. The top ten clonotypes cover around 2.8% of the sample. Sequenced: CD4+ T cells sorted from blood. These receptor sequences come from a human donor in good health.

This chain uses TRBV25-1 with TRBJ2-7; D perhaps matches TRBD1 (6 bases). This CDR3 is built from 16 residues. The ends were cut back, 1 base at V and 4 bases at J, with 17 bases in the middle. Germline V lookup: CDR1 MGHDK, CDR2 SYGVNS. The CDR3 is CASSEWKNRGTYEQYF. CDR3 in DNA: TGTGCCAGCAGTGAATGGAAAAACAGAGGGACATACGAGCAGTACTTC.

The chain recombines TRBV11-3 with TRBJ2-7, with D tentatively TRBD1 (6 bases). This CDR3 is built from 10 residues. Germline V lookup: CDR1 SGHNT, CDR2 YENEEA. Trimming pared 11 bases from V and 6 bases from J, leaving 11 bases between. CDR3 residues: CAGTGSEQYF. The CDR3, as DNA: TGTGCCGGTACAGGGAGCGAGCAGTACTTC.

This clone was counted only a few times. The rearrangement uses TRBV19 and TRBJ1-1; a weak D match, TRBD1 (5 bases). The CDR3 runs to 15 residues. Germline V CDR1 and CDR2: LNHDA, SQIVND (reference sequence). V lost 2 bases to trimming and J lost 4 bases, with 14 bases between them. CDR3 residues: CASSIYGGIGTEAFF. The CDR3 DNA reads TGTGCCAGTAGTATATATGGGGGGATCGGCACTGAAGCTTTCTTT.

V usage is TRBV29-1 and J usage is TRBJ2-7; perhaps TRBD1 as D (6 bases). This CDR3 spans 13 amino acids. Per germline, CDR1 SQVTM and CDR2 ANQGSEA. Trimming removed 3 bases from V and 7 bases from J, with 16 bases in between. The CDR3 loop is CSVEKLQGEEQYF. The DNA for the CDR3 is TGCAGCGTTGAGAAACTACAGGGCGAAGAGCAGTACTTC.

This clone was seen only a few times. This chain links TRBV25-1 with TRBJ2-5; D is ambiguous. The germline V gene encodes CDR1 MGHDK and CDR2 SYGVNS. This CDR3 is built from 13 residues. Trimming shortened V by 7 bases and J by 5 bases, and 14 bases separated the two germline ends. CDR3 protein: CASTDLLGETQYF. As DNA, the CDR3 is TGTGCCAGCACAGACCTGCTGGGGGAGACCCAGTACTTC.

About this clone itself: The sample contains more than one DNA sequence encoding this CDR3. The gene calls are TRBV30 and TRBJ1-4; possible D gene TRBD1, 6 bases. From germline, CDR1 is GTSNPN and CDR2 SVGIG (reference sequence). Trimming took off 0 bases at V and 7 bases at J, with 9 bases between the two ends. The CDR3 runs 13 residues. CDR3 nucleotide sequence: TGTGCCTGGAGTGTACAGGGTGGTGAAAAACTGTTTTTT. This codes for CAWSVQGGEKLFF.

This clone was found a few times. This chain joins TRBV5-6 and TRBJ2-3; 11 nucleotides line up with TRBD2. Losses at the gene ends were 1 base for V and 0 bases for J; bases not matched to a gene: 7. The CDR3 sequence is 18 residues long. Germline V gives CDR1 SGHDT, CDR2 YYEEEE. The CDR3 sequence: CASSLRLAGTSSTDTQYF. As DNA, the CDR3 is TGTGCCAGCAGCTTGAGACTAGCGGGGACCTCTAGCACAGATACGCAGTATTTT.

The chain employs TRBV4-1 and TRBJ2-1; TRBD2 agrees at 11 bases. The CDR3 runs 16 residues. Losses at the gene ends were 2 bases for V and 7 bases for J; bases not matched to a gene: 7. Germline CDR1 and CDR2: MGHRA and YSYEKL. Here the CDR3 reads CASSQPTSGEGNEQFF. The CDR3 coding sequence is TGCGCCAGCAGCCAACCGACTAGCGGGGAAGGTAATGAGCAGTTCTTC.

This chain links TRBV5-6 with TRBJ2-5; tentative D call: TRBD1 (5 bases). With 1 base removed from V and 5 bases from J, the gap between germline ends came to 12 bases. From germline, CDR1 is SGHDT and CDR2 YYEEEE. The CDR3 contains 14 residues. The CDR3 loop is CASSLLPGLETQYF. DNA of the CDR3: TGTGCCAGCAGCTTGCTGCCAGGGTTGGAGACCCAGTACTTC.

This clone was seen only a few times. This chain connects TRBV29-1 to TRBJ2-7; the D gene is possibly TRBD1 (5 bases). V was cut by 6 bases and J by 6 bases, with 9 bases left in between. The V gene's germline CDR1 is SQVTM and CDR2 ANQGSEA. The CDR3 runs to 10 residues. Written as DNA, the CDR3 is TGCAGCGTGGACACAGGCGAGCAGTACTTC. It yields the protein CSVDTGEQYF.

This rearrangement joins TRBV11-2 to TRBJ2-7; possible D gene TRBD1, 6 bases. CDR3 length: 14 residues. Germline CDR1 SGHAT, CDR2 FQNNGV. V was trimmed by 0 bases and J by 6 bases, leaving 12 bases between them. Here the CDR3 reads CASSLDRAGVEQYF. Written as DNA, the CDR3 is TGTGCCAGCAGCTTAGATCGGGCAGGGGTCGAGCAGTACTTC.

The gene calls are TRBV2 and TRBJ2-5; D possibly uses TRBD1 or TRBD2 (5 bases each). CDR1 and CDR2 from the germline V gene are SNHLY and FYNNEI. The CDR3 has 13 amino acids. Trimming took off 8 bases at V and 5 bases at J, with 15 bases between the two ends. The CDR3 DNA reads as TGTGCCAGCTTGGGGGAGCACTGGGAGACCCAGTACTTC. Translating it yields CASLGEHWETQYF.

This chain connects TRBV29-1 to TRBJ1-1; 9 bases map to TRBD1. V gave up 7 bases and J gave up 1 base; unmatched junction bases: 7. Germline lookup yields CDR1 SQVTM and CDR2 ANQGSEA. This CDR3 comprises 14 residues. The CDR3 loop is CSATPGQGNTEAFF. CDR3 nucleotides: TGCAGCGCCACCCCGGGACAGGGGAACACTGAAGCTTTCTTT.

V gene TRBV10-2 combines with J gene TRBJ1-1; D is uncertain. Germline V lookup: CDR1 WSHSY, CDR2 SAAADI. The CDR3 has 12 amino acids. CDR3 DNA: TGCGCGTCTCGCGTGTCGAACACTGAAGCTTTCTTT. This translates into CASRVSNTEAFF.

This clone was recorded once. The chain combines TRBV4-1 with TRBJ2-1; TRBD2 agrees at 9 bases. Germline V gene data show CDR1 as MGHRA and CDR2 as YSYEKL. The trim removed 1 base at V and 7 bases at J, leaving 5 bases unmatched. The CDR3 is 15 amino acids. The CDR3 DNA follows: TGCGCCAGCAGCCAAGTAGCGGGGGAGGTGAATGAGCAGTTCTTC. Amino acid sequence: CASSQVAGEVNEQFF.

This sequence joins TRBV6-1 and TRBJ2-7; TRBD2 agrees at 11 bases. This CDR3 has 14 residues. Germline V gives CDR1 MNHNS, CDR2 SASEGT. J gave up 7 bases and V 8 bases, and 10 bases lay outside the gene matches. Written as DNA, the CDR3 is TGTGCCAGCCGGAACTTAGCGGGGGGGCGTGAGCAGTACTTC. It specifies CASRNLAGGREQYF.